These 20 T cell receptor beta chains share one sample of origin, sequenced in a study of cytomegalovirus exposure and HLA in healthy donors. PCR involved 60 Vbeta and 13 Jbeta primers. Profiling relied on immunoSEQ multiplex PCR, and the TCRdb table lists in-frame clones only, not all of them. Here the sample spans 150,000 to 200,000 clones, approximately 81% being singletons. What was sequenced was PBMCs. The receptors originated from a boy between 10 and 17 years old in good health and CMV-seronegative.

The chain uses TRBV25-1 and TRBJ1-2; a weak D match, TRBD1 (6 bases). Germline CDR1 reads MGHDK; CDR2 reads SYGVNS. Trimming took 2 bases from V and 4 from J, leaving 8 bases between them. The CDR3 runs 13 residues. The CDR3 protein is CASSEDRIYGYTF. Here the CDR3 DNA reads TGTGCCAGCAGTGAAGACAGGATCTATGGCTACACCTTC.

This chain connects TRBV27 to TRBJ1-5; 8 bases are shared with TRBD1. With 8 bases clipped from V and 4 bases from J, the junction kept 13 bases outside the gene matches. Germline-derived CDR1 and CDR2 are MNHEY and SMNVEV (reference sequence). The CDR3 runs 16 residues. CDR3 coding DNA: TGTGCCAGCGGGGAGAATGACAGGGGCCTTAATCAGCCCCAGCATTTT. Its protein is CASGENDRGLNQPQHF.

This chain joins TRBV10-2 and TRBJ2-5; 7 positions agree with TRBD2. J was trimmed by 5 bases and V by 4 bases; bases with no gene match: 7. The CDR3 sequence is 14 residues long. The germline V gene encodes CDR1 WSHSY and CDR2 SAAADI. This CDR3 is CASSGEGRWETQYF. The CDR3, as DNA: TGCGCCAGCAGTGGGGAGGGTAGATGGGAGACCCAGTACTTC.

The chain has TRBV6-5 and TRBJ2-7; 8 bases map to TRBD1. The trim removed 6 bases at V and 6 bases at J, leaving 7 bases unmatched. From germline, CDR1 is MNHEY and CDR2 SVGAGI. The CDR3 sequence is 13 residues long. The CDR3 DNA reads TGTGCCAGCAGAAAAACAGGGGGTAGCGAGCAGTACTTC. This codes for CASRKTGGSEQYF.

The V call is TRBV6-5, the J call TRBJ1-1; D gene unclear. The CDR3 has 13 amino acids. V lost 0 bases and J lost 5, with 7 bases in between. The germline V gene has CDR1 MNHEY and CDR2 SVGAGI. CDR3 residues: CASSYSWQTEAFF. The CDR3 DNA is TGTGCCAGCAGTTACTCTTGGCAGACTGAAGCTTTCTTT.

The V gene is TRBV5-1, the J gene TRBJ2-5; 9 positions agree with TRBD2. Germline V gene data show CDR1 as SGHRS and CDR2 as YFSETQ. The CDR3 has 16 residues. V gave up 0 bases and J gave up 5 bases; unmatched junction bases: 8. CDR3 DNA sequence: TGCGCCAGCAGCTTGGCCGTAGCGGGGGTAGGGGAGACCCAGTACTTC. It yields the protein CASSLAVAGVGETQYF.

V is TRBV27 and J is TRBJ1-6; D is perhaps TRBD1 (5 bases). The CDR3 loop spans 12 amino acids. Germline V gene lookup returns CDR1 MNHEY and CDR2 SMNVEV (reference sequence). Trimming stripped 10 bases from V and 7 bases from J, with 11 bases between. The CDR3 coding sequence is TGTGCCACCGGGCCAGGGAATTCACCCCTCCACTTT. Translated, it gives CATGPGNSPLHF.

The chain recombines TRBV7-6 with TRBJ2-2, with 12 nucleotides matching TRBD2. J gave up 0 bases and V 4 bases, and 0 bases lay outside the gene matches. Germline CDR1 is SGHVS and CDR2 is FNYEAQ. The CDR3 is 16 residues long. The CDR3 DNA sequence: TGTGCCAGCAGCTCTAGCGGGAGGGCGAACACCGGGGAGCTGTTTTTT. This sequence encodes CASSSSGRANTGELFF. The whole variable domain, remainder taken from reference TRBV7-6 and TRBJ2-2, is GAGVSQSPRYKVTKRGQDVALRCDPISGHVSLYWYRQALGQGPEFLTYFNYEAQQDKSGLPNDRFSAERPEGSISTLTIQRTEQRDSAMYRCASSSSGRANTGELFFGEGSRLTVL.

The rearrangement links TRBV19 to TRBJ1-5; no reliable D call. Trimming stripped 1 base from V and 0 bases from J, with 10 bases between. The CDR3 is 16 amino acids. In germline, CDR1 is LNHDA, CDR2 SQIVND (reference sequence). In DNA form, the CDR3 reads TGTGCCAGTAGTATAGTCTCAGTTATTAGCAATCAGCCCCAGCATTTT. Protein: CASSIVSVISNQPQHF.

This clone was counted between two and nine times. CDR3 in DNA: TGTGCCAGCACAAGCGTACCAGACCCTTATGGCTACACCTTC. Translation: CASTSVPDPYGYTF. This chain joins TRBV2 and TRBJ1-2; unclear D gene. Germline CDR1 reads SNHLY; CDR2 reads FYNNEI. This CDR3 comprises 14 residues. The ends were cut back, 7 bases at V and 5 bases at J, with 17 bases in the middle.

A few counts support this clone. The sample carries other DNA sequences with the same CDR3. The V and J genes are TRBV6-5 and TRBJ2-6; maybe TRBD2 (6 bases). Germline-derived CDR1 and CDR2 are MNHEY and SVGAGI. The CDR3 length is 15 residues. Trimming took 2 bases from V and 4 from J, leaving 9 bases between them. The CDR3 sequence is CASSYGRTGANVLTF. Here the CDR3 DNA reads TGTGCCAGCAGTTACGGGAGGACCGGGGCCAACGTCCTGACTTTC.

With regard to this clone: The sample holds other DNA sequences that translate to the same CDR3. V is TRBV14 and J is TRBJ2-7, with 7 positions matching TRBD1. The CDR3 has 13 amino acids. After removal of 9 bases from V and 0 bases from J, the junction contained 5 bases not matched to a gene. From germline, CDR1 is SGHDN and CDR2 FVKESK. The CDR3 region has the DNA TGTGCCAGTGGGACAGTTGGCTCCTACGAGCAGTACTTC. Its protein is CASGTVGSYEQYF.

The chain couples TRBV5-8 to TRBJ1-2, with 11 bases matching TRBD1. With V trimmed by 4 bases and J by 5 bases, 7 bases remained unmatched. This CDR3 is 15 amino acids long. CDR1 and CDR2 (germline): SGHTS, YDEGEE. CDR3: CASSGDRGAEYGYTF. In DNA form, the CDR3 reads TGTGCCAGCAGCGGGGACAGGGGGGCCGAGTATGGCTACACCTTC.

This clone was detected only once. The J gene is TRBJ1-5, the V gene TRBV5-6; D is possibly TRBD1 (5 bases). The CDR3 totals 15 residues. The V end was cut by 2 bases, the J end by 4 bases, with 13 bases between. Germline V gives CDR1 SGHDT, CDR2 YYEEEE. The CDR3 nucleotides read TGTGCCAGCAGCTTATCGATAGGGGTAAATCAGCCCCAGCATTTT. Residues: CASSLSIGVNQPQHF.

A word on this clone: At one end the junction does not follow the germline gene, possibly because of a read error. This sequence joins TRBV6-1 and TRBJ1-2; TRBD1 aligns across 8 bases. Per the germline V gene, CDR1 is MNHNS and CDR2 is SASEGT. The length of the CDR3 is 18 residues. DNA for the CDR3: TGTACCAGCAGTGGAACTACAATTGGGCCAGGGGGCGATGGGGGCTACACCTTC. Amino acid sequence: CTSSGTTIGPGGDGGYTF.

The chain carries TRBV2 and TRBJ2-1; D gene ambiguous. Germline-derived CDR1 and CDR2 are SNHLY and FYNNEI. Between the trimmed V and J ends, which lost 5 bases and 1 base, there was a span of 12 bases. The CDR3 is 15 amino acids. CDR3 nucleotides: TGTGCCAGCAGTTTTGAGAATATGTCCTACAATGAGCAGTTCTTC. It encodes CASSFENMSYNEQFF.

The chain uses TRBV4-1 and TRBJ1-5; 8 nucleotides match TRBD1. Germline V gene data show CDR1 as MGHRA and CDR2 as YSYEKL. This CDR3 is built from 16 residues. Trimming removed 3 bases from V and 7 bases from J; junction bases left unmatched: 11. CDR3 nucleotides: TGCGCCAGCAGCCATTCCAGAGACAGGGGTGTCCAGCCCCAGCATTTT. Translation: CASSHSRDRGVQPQHF.

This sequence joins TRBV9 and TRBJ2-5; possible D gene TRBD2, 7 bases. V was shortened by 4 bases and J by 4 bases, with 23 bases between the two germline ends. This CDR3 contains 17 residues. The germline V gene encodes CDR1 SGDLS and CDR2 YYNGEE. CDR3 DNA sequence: TGTGCCAGCAGCTTACACCGGACTAGTCGAGGGGGAGAGACCCAGTACTTC. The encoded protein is CASSLHRTSRGGETQYF.

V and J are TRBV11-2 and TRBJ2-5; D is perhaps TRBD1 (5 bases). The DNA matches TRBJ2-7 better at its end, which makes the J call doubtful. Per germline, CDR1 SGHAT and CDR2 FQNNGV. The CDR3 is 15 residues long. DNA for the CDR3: TGTGCCAGCAGCTTAGGTGAACAGGCCGGCTACGAGCAGTACTTC. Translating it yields CASSLGEQAGYEQYF.

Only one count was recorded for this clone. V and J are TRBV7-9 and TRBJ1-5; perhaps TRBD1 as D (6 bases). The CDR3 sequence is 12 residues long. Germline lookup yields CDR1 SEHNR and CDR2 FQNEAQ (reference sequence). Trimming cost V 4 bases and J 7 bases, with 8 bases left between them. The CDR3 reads CASSSRGQPQHF. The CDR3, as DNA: TGTGCCAGCAGCTCCAGGGGCCAGCCCCAGCATTTT.